These T cell receptor beta chains were read from a single sample in a study of cytomegalovirus exposure and HLA in healthy donors. The table came from immunoSEQ multiplex PCR; TCRdb's copy has only in-frame clones and leaves some out. The sample consists of 95,000 or so clones, around 81% of them appearing once. Sequenced material: PBMCs. The source of these receptors is a woman aged 70-85 years in good health and CMV-seropositive. Each CDR3 is given with its conserved first and last residue.

TRBV14	TRBJ2-3	CASSRIERDPTDTQYF
TRBV5-4	TRBJ1-3	CASSGGGFSGNTIYF
TRBV30	TRBJ2-2	CAWSGGSGRDTGELFF
TRBV7-2	TRBJ2-3	CASSRKAGGSTDTQYF
TRBV28	TRBJ2-7	CASSLFSGRASEQYF
TRBV28	TRBJ1-1	CASSRGQGGTEAFF
TRBV11-2	.	CASSGWTSGRADEQYF
TRBV18	TRBJ2-5	CASSPSGSWLAGGETQYF
TRBV2	TRBJ2-5	CASWPGKETQYF
TRBV4-1	TRBJ1-4	CASSQDQTTNEKLFF
TRBV10-1	TRBJ1-4	CASSGQLNEKLFF
TRBV7-8	TRBJ2-1	CASSLKPPASGTTNEQFF